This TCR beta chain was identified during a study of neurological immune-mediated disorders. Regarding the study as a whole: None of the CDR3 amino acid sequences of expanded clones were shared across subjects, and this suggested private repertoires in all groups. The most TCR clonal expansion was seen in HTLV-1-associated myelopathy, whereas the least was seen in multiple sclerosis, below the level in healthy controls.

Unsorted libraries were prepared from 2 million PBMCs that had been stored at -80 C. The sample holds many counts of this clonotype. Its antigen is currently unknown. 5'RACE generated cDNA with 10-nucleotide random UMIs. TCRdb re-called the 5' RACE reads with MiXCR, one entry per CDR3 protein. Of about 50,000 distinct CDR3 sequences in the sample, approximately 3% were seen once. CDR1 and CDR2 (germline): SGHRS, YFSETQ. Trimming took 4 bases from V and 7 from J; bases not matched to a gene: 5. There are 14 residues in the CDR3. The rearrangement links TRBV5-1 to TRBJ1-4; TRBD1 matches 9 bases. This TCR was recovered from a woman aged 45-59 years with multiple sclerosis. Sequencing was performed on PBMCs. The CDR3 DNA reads TGCGCCAGCAGCCCCACAGGGGGCGTTGAAAAACTGTTTTTT. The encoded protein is CASSPTGGVEKLFF. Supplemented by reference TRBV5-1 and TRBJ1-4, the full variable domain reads KAGVTQTPRYLIKTRGQQVTLSCSPISGHRSVSWYQQTPGQGLQFLFEYFSETQRNKGNFPGRFSGRQFSNSRSEMNVSTLELGDSALYLCASSPTGGVEKLFFGSGTQLSVL.